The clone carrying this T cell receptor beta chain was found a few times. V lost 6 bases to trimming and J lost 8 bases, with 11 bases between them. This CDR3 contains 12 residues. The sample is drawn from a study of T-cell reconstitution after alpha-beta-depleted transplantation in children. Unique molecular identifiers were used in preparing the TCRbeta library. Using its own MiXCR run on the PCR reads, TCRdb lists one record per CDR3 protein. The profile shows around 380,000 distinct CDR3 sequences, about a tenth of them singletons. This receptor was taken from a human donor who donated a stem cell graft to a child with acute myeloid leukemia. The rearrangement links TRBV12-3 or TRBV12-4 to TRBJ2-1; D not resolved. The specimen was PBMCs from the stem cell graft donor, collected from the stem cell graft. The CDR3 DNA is TGTGCCAGCAGATGGTCGGCGGATGAGCAGTTCTTC. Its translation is CASRWSADEQFF.